Following are 3 T cell receptor beta chains from one sample sequenced in a study of shared clonotypes between healthy human individuals. Here immunoSEQ multiplex PCR was the method, and the copy in TCRdb shows in-frame clones only, minus some. This sample has 2 million to 2.5 million clones; under 97% occur once, and the top ten carry around 0.13%. The sequencing sample was made of naive CD4+ T cells sorted from blood. Specified subset: CD45RA+ positively selected. The receptor source for this set is a young man in good health.

This clone has more than one count but fewer than ten. The J gene is TRBJ1-6, the V gene TRBV7-6, with TRBD1 matching over 9 bases. The CDR3 has 14 amino acids. Germline V gene sequence: CDR1 SGHVS, CDR2 FNYEAQ. V was clipped by 5 bases and J by 8 bases; unmatched bases: 4. DNA for the CDR3: TGTGCCAGCAGCACTCGACAGGGGGATTCACCCCTCCACTTT. This codes for CASSTRQGDSPLHF.

V gene TRBV27 combines with J gene TRBJ2-7; 9 nucleotides agree with TRBD1. Germline V gene sequence: CDR1 MNHEY, CDR2 SMNVEV (reference sequence). This CDR3 spans 13 amino acids. V lost 6 bases, J lost 3 bases, and 3 bases stayed unmatched. The CDR3 nucleotides are TGTGCCAGCAGGCGGACAGGGGACTACGAGCAGTACTTC. It specifies CASRRTGDYEQYF.

Only one count was recorded for this clone. The chain carries TRBV30 and TRBJ1-1, with 9 positions matching TRBD1. The V gene end was trimmed by 2 bases and the J gene end by 5 bases; junction bases not matched to a gene: 3. Looked up from germline, CDR1 is GTSNPN and CDR2 is SVGIG (reference sequence). The CDR3 totals 13 residues. The CDR3 nucleotides read TGTGCCTGGAGTTGGACAGGGGCGACTGAAGCTTTCTTT. This codes for CAWSWTGATEAFF.